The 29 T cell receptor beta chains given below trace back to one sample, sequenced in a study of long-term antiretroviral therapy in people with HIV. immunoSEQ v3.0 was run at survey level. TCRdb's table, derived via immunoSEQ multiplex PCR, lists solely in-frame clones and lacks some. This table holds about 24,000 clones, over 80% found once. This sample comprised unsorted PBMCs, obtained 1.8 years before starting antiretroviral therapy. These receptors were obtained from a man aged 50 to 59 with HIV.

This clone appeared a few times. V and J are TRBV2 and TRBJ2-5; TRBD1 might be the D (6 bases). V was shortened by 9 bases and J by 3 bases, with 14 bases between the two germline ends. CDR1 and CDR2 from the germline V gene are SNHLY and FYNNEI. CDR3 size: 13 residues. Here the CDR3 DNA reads TGTGCCAGTGACGGGGACACGGAAGAGACCCAGTACTTC. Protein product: CASDGDTEETQYF.

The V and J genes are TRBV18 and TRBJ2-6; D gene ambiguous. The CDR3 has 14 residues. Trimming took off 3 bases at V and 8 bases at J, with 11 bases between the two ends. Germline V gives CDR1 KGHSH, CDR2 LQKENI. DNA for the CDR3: TGTGCCAGCTCACCGAGAACGGCCTCCAACGTCCTGACTTTC. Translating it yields CASSPRTASNVLTF.

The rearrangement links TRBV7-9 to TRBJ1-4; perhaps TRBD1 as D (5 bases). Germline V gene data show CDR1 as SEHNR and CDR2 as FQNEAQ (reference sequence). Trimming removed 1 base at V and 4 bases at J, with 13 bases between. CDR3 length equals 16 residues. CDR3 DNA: TGTGCCAGCAGCTTAGACAGGCTGGGGAGTAATGAAAAACTGTTTTTT. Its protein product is CASSLDRLGSNEKLFF.

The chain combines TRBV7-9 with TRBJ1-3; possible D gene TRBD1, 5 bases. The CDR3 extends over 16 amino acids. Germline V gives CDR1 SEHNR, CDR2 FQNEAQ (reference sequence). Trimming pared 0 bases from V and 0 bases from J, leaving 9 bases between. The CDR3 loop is CASSLALGDSGNTIYF. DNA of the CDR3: TGTGCCAGCAGCTTAGCCTTAGGGGACTCTGGAAACACCATATATTTT.

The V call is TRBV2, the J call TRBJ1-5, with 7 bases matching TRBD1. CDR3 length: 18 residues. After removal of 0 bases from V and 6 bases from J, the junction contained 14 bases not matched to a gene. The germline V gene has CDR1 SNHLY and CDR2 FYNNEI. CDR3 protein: CASSEALRARGAFQPQHF. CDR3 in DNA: TGTGCCAGCAGTGAAGCGCTTAGGGCCAGGGGGGCTTTTCAGCCCCAGCATTTT.

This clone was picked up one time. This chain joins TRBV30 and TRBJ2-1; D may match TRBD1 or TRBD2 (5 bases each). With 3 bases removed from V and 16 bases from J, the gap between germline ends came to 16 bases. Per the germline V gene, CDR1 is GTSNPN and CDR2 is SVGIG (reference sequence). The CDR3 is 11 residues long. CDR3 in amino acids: CAWRWPLGQFF. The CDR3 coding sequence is TGTGCCTGGAGATGGCCACTAGGACAATTCTTC.

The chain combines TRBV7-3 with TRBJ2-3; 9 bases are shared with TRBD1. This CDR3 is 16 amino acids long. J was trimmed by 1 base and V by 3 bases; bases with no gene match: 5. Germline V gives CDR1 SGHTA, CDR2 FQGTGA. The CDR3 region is CASSFGQGRGTDTQYF. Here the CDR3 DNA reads TGTGCCAGCAGCTTTGGACAGGGGAGAGGCACAGATACGCAGTATTTT.

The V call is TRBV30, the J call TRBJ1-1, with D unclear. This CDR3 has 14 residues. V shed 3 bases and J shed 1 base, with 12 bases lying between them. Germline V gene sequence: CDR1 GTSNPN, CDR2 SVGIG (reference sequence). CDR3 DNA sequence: TGTGCCTGGAGGGGTACGGCGCCGAACACTGAAGCTTTCTTT. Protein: CAWRGTAPNTEAFF.

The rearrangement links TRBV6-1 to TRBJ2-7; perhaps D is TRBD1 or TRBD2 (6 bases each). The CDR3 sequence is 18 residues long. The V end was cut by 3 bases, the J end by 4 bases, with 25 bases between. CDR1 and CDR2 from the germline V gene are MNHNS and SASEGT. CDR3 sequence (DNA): TGTGCCAGCAGTGACCAGAAAAACCTAGGTCAGGGGAGGTACGAGCAGTACTTC. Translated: CASSDQKNLGQGRYEQYF.

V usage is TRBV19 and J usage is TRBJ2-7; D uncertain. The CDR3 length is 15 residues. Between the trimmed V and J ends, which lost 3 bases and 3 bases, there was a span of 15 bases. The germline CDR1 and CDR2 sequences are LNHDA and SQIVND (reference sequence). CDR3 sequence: CASSIAITTLYEQYF. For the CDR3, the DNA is TGTGCCAGTAGTATTGCCATCACAACCCTCTACGAGCAGTACTTC.

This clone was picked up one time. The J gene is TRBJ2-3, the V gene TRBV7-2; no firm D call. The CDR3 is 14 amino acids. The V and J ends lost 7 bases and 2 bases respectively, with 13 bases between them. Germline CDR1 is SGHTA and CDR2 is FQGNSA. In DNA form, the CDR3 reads TGTGCCAGCACCAGACAACCTTCCACAGATACGCAGTATTTT. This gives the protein CASTRQPSTDTQYF.

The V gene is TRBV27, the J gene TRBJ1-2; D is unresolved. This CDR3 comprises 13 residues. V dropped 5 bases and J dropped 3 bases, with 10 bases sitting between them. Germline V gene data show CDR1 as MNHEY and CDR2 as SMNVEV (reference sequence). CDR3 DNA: TGTGCCAGCAGTCGGTGGTCGGACTATGGCTACACCTTC. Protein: CASSRWSDYGYTF.

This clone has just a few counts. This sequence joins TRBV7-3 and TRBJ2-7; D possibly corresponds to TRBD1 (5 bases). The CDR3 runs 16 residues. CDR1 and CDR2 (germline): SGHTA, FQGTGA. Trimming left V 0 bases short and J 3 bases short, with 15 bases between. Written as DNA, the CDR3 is TGTGCCAGCAGCTTAACAGCTGCAGGGTTGTACTACGAGCAGTACTTC. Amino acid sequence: CASSLTAAGLYYEQYF.

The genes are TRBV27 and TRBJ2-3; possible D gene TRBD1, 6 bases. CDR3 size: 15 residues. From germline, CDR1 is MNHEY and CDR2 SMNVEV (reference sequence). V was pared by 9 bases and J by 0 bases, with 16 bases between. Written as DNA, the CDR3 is TGTGCCAGAAAATACAGGGCAACTAGCACAGATACGCAGTATTTT. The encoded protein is CARKYRATSTDTQYF.

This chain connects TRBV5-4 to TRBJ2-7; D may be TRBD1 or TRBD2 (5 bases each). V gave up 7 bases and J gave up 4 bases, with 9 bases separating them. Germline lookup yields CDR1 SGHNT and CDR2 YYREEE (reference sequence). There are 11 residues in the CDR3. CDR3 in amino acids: CASGGVYEQYF. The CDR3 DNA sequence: TGTGCCAGCGGGGGAGTTTACGAGCAGTACTTC. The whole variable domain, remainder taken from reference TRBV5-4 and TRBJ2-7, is ETGVTQSPTHLIKTRGQQVTLRCSSQSGHNTVSWYQQALGQGPQFIFQYYREEENGRGNFPPRFSGLQFPNYSSELNVNALELDDSALYLCASGGVYEQYFGPGTRLTVT.

CDR3 sequence reads: CASSERRHNTDTQYF. The CDR3 DNA sequence: TGTGCCAGCAGTGAACGGCGCCATAACACAGATACGCAGTATTTT. The chain has TRBV2 and TRBJ2-3; no clear D gene. Germline loops: CDR1 SNHLY, CDR2 FYNNEI. CDR3 size: 15 residues. V lost 2 bases and J 2 bases, leaving 11 bases between the germline ends.

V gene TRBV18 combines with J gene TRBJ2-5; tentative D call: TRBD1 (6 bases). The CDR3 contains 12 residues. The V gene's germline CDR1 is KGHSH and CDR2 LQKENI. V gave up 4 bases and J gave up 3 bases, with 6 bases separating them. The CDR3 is CASSQGEETQYF. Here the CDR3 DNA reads TGTGCCAGCTCACAGGGGGAAGAGACCCAGTACTTC.

CDR3 nucleotide sequence: TGCGCCAGTTCGGCGGGACAGGCGAACACTGAAGCTTTCTTT. Its translation is CASSAGQANTEAFF. This chain links TRBV5-1 with TRBJ1-1; the match to TRBD1 covers 8 bases. The V segment lost 8 bases and the J segment 1 base; nucleotides outside the gene matches: 7. Looked up from germline, CDR1 is SGHRS and CDR2 is YFSETQ. The CDR3 extends over 14 amino acids.

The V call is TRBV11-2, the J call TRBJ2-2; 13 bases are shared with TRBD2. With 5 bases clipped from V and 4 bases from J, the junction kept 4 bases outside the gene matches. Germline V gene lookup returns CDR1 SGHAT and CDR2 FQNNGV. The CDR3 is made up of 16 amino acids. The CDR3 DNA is TGTGCCAGCAGCGGATGGACTAGCGGGAGCACCGGGGAGCTGTTTTTT. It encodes CASSGWTSGSTGELFF.

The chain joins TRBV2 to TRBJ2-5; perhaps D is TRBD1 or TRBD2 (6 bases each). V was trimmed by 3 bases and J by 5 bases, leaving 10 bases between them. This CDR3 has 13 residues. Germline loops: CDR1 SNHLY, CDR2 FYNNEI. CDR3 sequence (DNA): TGTGCCAGCAGTGACGGGGGCGAGGAGACCCAGTACTTC. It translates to CASSDGGEETQYF.

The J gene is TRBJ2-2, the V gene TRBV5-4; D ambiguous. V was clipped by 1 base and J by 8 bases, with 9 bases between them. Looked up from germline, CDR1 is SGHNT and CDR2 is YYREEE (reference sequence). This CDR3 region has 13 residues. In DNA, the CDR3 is TGTGCCAGCAGCTTGCATGTGGTGGGGGAGCTGTTTTTT. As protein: CASSLHVVGELFF.

CDR3 sequence (DNA): TGTGCCAGCAGGAGTACAGGTCCCACTGAAGCTTTCTTT. Amino acid sequence: CASRSTGPTEAFF. V is TRBV2 and J is TRBJ1-1; the D gene is possibly TRBD1 (5 bases). The germline gives CDR1 SNHLY, CDR2 FYNNEI. This CDR3 region has 13 residues. Trimming cost V 6 bases and J 4 bases, with 12 bases left between them.

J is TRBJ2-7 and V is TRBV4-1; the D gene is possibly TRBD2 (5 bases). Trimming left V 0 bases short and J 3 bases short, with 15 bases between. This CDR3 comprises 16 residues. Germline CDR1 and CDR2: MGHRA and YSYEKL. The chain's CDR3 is CASSQDEGMGGYEQYF. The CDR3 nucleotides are TGCGCCAGCAGCCAAGACGAGGGTATGGGTGGCTACGAGCAGTACTTC.

The CDR3 sequence: CASSSGAYSYEQYF. The CDR3 DNA reads as TGTGCCAGCAGCTCCGGGGCCTACTCCTACGAGCAGTACTTC. V is TRBV7-3 and J is TRBJ2-7; D is possibly TRBD1 or TRBD2 (5 bases each). The CDR3 sequence is 14 residues long. Germline assignment: CDR1 SGHTA and CDR2 FQGTGA. V was pared by 4 bases and J by 0 bases, with 10 bases between.

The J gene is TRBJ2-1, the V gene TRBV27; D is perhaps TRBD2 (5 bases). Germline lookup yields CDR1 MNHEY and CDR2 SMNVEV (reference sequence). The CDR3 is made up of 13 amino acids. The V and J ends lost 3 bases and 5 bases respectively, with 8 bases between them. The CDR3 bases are TGTGCCAGCAGTTTCTACGGGGACAATGAGCAGTTCTTC. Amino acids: CASSFYGDNEQFF.

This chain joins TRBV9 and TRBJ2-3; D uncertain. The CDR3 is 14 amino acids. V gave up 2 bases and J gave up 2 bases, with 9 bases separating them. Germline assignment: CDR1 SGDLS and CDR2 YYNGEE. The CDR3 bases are TGTGCCAGCAGCGTTAGGCAGGACACAGATACGCAGTATTTT. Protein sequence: CASSVRQDTDTQYF.

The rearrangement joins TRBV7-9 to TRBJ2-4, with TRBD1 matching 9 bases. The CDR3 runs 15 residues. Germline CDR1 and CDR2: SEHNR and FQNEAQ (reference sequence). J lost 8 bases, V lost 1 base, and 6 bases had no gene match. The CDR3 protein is CASSLGGTGKDIQYF. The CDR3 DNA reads TGTGCCAGCAGCTTAGGGGGGACAGGGAAGGACATTCAGTACTTC. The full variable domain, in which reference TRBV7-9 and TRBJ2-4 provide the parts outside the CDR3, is DTGVSQNPRHKITKRGQNVTFRCDPISEHNRLYWYRQTLGQGPEFLTYFQNEAQLEKSRLLSDRFSAERPKGSFSTLEIQRTEQGDSAMYLCASSLGGTGKDIQYFGAGTRLSVL.

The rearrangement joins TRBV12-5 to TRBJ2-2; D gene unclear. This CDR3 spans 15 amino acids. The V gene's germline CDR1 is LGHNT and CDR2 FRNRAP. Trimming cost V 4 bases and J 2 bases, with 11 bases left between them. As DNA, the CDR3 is TGTGCTAGTGGTTCCCAGTTCGGCAACACCGGGGAGCTGTTTTTT. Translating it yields CASGSQFGNTGELFF.

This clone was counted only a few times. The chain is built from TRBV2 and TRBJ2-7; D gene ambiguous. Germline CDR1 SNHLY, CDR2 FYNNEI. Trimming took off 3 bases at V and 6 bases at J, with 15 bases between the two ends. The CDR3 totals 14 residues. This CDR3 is CASSEYKGSGEQYF. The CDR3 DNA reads TGTGCCAGCAGTGAGTACAAGGGCTCGGGCGAGCAGTACTTC.